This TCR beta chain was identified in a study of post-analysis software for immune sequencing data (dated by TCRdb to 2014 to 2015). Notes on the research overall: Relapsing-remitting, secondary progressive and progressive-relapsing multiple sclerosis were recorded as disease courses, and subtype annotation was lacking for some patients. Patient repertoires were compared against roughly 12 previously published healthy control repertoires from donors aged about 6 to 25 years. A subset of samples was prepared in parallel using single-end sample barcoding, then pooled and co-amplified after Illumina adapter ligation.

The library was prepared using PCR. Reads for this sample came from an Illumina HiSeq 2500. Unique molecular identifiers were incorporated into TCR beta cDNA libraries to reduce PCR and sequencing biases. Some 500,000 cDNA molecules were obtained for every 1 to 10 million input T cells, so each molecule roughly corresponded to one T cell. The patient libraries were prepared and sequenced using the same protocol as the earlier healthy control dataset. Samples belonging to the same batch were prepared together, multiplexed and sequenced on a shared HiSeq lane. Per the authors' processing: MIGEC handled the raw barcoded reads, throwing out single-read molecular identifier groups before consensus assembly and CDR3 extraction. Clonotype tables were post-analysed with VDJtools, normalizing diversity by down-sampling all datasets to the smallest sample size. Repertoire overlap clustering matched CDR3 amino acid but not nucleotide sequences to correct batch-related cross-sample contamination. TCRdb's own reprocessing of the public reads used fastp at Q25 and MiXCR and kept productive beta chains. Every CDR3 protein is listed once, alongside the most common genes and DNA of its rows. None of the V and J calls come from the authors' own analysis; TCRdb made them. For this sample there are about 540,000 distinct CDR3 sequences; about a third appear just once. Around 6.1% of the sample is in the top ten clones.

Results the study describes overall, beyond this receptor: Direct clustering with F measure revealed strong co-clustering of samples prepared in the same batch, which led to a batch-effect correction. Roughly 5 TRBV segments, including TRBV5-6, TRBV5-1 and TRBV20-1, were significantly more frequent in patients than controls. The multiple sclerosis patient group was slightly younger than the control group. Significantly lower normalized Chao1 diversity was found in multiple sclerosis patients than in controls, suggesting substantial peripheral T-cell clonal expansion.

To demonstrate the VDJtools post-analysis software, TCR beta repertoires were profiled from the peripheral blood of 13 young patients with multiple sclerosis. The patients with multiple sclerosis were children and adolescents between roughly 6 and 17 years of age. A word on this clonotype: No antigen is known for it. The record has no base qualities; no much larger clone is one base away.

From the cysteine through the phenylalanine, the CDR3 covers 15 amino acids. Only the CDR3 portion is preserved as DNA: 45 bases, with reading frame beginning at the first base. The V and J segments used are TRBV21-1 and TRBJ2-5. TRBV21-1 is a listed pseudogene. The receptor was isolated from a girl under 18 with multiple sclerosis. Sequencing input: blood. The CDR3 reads CASSKGFILKETQYF. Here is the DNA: TGTGCCAGCAGCAAAGGATTTATCCTCAAAGAGACCCAGTACTTC.